Each of the 17 T cell receptor beta chains below was sequenced from the same sample in a study of T-cell reconstitution after alpha-beta-depleted transplantation in children (TCRdb year 2016). Library creation used PCR. The instrument was an Illumina HiSeq 2500. TCR libraries were prepared with molecular barcoding, using unique molecular identifiers to normalize TCRbeta repertoire quantification. TCRdb trimmed the raw reads at Q25, called clones with MiXCR and kept productive beta chains. Identical CDR3 proteins give one entry, which carries the most common genes and DNA. The sample contains some 200,000 distinct CDR3 sequences, roughly 9.1% of them found a single time. The top ten clones comprise roughly a third of the sample. In the paper's terms, the treatment or condition label means: allogeneic hematopoietic cell transplantation with graft depleted of TCRalphabeta T cells and CD19 B cells. This material consisted of PBMCs, mostly from graft donor cells, taken 360 days after TCRalphabeta/CD19-depleted stem cell transplant. These TCRs come from a male patient aged 2-15 years who had a stem cell transplant for acute myeloid leukemia, so the T cells may come from the graft donor.

The sample holds a few counts of this clonotype. The rearrangement links TRBV7-2 to TRBJ2-4, with D perhaps matching TRBD1 (6 bases). The CDR3 extends over 13 amino acids. Trimming took off 5 bases at V and 6 bases at J, with 11 bases between the two ends. Germline V gene sequence: CDR1 SGHTA, CDR2 FQGNSA. The DNA for the CDR3 is TGTGCCAGCAGCCACGGGACACTAAACATTCAGTACTTC. Protein: CASSHGTLNIQYF.

This clonotype was counted many times. This chain connects TRBV18 to TRBJ1-5, with D unresolved. The V end was cut by 3 bases, the J end by 4 bases, with 13 bases between. The CDR3 totals 15 residues. In germline, CDR1 is KGHSH, CDR2 LQKENI. The DNA for the CDR3 is TGTGCCAGCTCACCCACTTCACCGGGGAATCAGCCCCAGCATTTT. This translates into CASSPTSPGNQPQHF.

There are many counts of this clonotype. The chain employs TRBV12-3 or TRBV12-4 and TRBJ2-5; D possibly corresponds to TRBD1 (5 bases). The V gene lost 6 bases and the J gene lost 1 base, with 12 bases spanning the gap. The CDR3 length is 14 residues. The CDR3 nucleotides read TGTGCCAGCAGCTCCCCTAGGGGCCAAGAGACCCAGTACTTC. Amino acid sequence: CASSSPRGQETQYF.

At least ten counts were recorded for this clonotype. V gene TRBV20-1 combines with J gene TRBJ2-5; 7 bases are a match to TRBD1. The CDR3 sequence is 13 residues long. V lost 4 bases and J lost 4; bases outside the gene matches: 6. Germline V gene sequence: CDR1 DFQATT, CDR2 SNEGSKA (reference sequence). The CDR3 DNA follows: TGCAGTGCTACAGGGGGTTTCACAGAGACCCAGTACTTC. Its protein product is CSATGGFTETQYF.

The V and J genes are TRBV5-1 and TRBJ2-7; the match to TRBD1 covers 8 bases. Germline CDR1 is SGHRS and CDR2 is YFSETQ. With 4 bases clipped from V and 2 bases from J, the junction kept 5 bases outside the gene matches. The CDR3 loop spans 14 amino acids. This CDR3 reads CASSLDRGPYEQYF. The CDR3 DNA sequence: TGCGCCAGCAGCCTTGACAGGGGCCCCTACGAGCAGTACTTC.

This chain uses TRBV4-1 with TRBJ2-5; 11 nucleotides align to TRBD2. V lost 4 bases and J lost 5; bases outside the gene matches: 9. The CDR3 length is 16 residues. Germline lookup yields CDR1 MGHRA and CDR2 YSYEKL. As DNA, the CDR3 is TGCGCCAGCAGCCCGCTGCTAGCGGGAGGTGGTGAGACCCAGTACTTC. Its protein product is CASSPLLAGGGETQYF.

The chain is built from TRBV20-1 and TRBJ1-1; D gene ambiguous. Germline-derived CDR1 and CDR2 are DFQATT and SNEGSKA (reference sequence). V was clipped by 2 bases and J by 8 bases, with 6 bases between them. This CDR3 spans 10 amino acids. The CDR3 sequence is CSARSGEAFF. CDR3 nucleotides: TGCAGTGCTAGAAGTGGGGAAGCTTTCTTT.

This chain connects TRBV18 to TRBJ2-7; 9 nucleotides agree with TRBD1. The germline V gene has CDR1 KGHSH and CDR2 LQKENI. J lost 3 bases, V lost 5 bases, and 8 bases had no gene match. There are 15 residues in the CDR3. The CDR3 is CASSEGQGYVYEQYF. DNA of the CDR3: TGTGCCAGCTCAGAGGGACAGGGCTACGTCTACGAGCAGTACTTC.

This clonotype was picked up a small number of times. V is TRBV4-1 and J is TRBJ1-1, with D perhaps matching TRBD1 (5 bases). V was trimmed by 1 base and J by 7 bases, leaving 7 bases between them. Germline CDR1 MGHRA, CDR2 YSYEKL. The CDR3 length is 12 residues. CDR3 protein: CASSQAGYEAFF. CDR3 bases: TGCGCCAGCAGCCAAGCAGGGTATGAAGCTTTCTTT.

The sample holds a few counts of this clonotype. This chain links TRBV20-1 with TRBJ2-7, with D perhaps matching TRBD1 or TRBD2 (5 bases each). CDR3 size: 13 residues. Germline-derived CDR1 and CDR2 are DFQATT and SNEGSKA (reference sequence). The V end lost 3 bases, the J end lost 2 bases, and 11 bases lay between the germline ends. The CDR3 protein is CSARGVAPYEQYV. The CDR3 coding sequence is TGCAGTGCTAGGGGGGTCGCCCCCTACGAGCAGTACGTC.

The V call is TRBV20-1, the J call TRBJ2-1; 10 bases are a match to TRBD2. V shed 0 bases and J 10 bases; nucleotides not matched to a gene: 12. CDR3 length: 16 amino acids. CDR1 and CDR2 from the germline V gene are DFQATT and SNEGSKA (reference sequence). The CDR3 DNA reads TGCAGTGCTAGAGATAGGTTCCTAGCGGGAGAGGACGAGCAGTTCTTC. Its translation: CSARDRFLAGEDEQFF.

This sequence joins TRBV7-9 and TRBJ2-1; no clear D gene. Germline assignment: CDR1 SEHNR and CDR2 FQNEAQ (reference sequence). The CDR3 contains 15 residues. Trimming shortened V by 1 base and J by 1 base, and 8 bases separated the two germline ends. CDR3 loop: CASSLEAVSYNEQFF. In DNA, the CDR3 is TGTGCCAGCAGCTTAGAGGCGGTTTCCTACAATGAGCAGTTCTTC.

The chain has TRBV5-5 and TRBJ2-7; possible D gene TRBD1, 5 bases. Germline-derived CDR1 and CDR2 are SGHKS and YYEKEE (reference sequence). This CDR3 contains 13 residues. Between the trimmed V and J ends, which lost 0 bases and 3 bases, there was a span of 7 bases. CDR3 amino acids: CASSLEGNYEQYV. CDR3 nucleotide sequence: TGTGCCAGCAGCTTGGAGGGGAACTACGAGCAGTACGTC.

This clonotype was seen only a few times. The genes are TRBV9 and TRBJ1-2; no clear D. The length of the CDR3 is 16 residues. CDR1 and CDR2 from the germline V gene are SGDLS and YYNGEE. V was cut by 3 bases and J by 4 bases, with 19 bases left in between. This chain's CDR3 is CASSDPARISTYGYTF. CDR3 DNA sequence: TGTGCCAGCAGCGACCCGGCCCGTATTTCGACCTATGGCTACACCTTC.

This clonotype has ten or more counts. V usage is TRBV5-1 and J usage is TRBJ2-1; the D gene is possibly TRBD1 (6 bases). V was pared by 7 bases and J by 5 bases, with 13 bases between. Per germline, CDR1 SGHRS and CDR2 YFSETQ. The CDR3 contains 13 residues. CDR3 nucleotide sequence: TGCGCCAGCTACAGTCCAGGGGACAATGAGCAGTTCTTC. Its translation: CASYSPGDNEQFF.

The chain links TRBV14 to TRBJ2-3, with D unclear. The V gene lost 0 bases and the J gene lost 0 bases, with 4 bases spanning the gap. Germline-derived CDR1 and CDR2 are SGHDN and FVKESK. The CDR3 totals 14 residues. The CDR3 nucleotides read TGTGCCAGCAGCCAAGACGCTAGCACAGATACGCAGTATTTT. This translates into CASSQDASTDTQYF.

This CDR3 reads CASSLGRGLNEQFF. CDR3 sequence (DNA): TGTGCCAGCAGCTTAGGTCGCGGGCTCAATGAGCAGTTCTTC. The chain has TRBV11-2 and TRBJ2-1; a weak D match, TRBD2 (5 bases). Germline assignment: CDR1 SGHAT and CDR2 FQNNGV. The CDR3 totals 14 residues. Trimming left V 1 base short and J 6 bases short, with 10 bases between.